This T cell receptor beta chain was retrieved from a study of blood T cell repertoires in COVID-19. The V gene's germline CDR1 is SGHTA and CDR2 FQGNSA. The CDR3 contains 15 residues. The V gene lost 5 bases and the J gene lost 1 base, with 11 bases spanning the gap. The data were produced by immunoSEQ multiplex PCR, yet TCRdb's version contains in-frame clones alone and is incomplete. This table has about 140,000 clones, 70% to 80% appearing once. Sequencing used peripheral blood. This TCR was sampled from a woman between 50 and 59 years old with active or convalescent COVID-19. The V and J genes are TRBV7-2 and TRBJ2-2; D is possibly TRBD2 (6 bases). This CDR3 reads CASSPQRVNTGELFF. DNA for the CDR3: TGTGCCAGCAGCCCCCAGCGGGTGAACACCGGGGAGCTGTTTTTT.